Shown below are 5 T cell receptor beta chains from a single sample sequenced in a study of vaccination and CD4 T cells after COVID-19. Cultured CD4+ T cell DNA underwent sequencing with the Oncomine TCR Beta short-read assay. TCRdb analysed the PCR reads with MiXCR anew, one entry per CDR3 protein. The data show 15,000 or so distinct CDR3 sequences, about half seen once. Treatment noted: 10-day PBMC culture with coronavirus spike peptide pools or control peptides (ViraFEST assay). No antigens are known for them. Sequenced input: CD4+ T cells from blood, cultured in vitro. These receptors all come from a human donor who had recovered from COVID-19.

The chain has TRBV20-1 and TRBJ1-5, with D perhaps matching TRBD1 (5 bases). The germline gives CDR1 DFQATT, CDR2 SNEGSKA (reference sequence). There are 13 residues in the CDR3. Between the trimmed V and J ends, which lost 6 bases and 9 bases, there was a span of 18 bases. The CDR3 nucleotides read TGCAGTGCATCGACGGGGGGTCAGGGGCCCCAGCATTTT. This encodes CSASTGGQGPQHF.

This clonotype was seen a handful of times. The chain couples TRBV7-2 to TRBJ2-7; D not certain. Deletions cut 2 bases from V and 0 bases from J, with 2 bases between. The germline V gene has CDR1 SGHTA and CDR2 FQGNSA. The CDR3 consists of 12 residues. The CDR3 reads CASSLNSYEQYF. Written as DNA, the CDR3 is TGTGCCAGCAGCTTAAACTCCTACGAGCAGTACTTC.

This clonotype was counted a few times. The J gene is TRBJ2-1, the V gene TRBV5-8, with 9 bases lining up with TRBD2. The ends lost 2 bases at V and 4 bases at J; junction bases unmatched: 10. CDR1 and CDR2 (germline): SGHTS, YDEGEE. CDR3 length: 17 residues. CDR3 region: CASSFVASGRSYNEQFF. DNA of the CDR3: TGTGCCAGCAGCTTCGTGGCAAGCGGGAGGTCTTACAATGAGCAGTTCTTC.

In nucleotides, the CDR3 is TGTGCCACTAGGGGCGCCAGGGATAGCAATCAGCCCCAGCATTTT. This sequence encodes CATRGARDSNQPQHF. The V and J genes are TRBV19 and TRBJ1-5, with D possibly matching TRBD1 (5 bases). Germline CDR1 is LNHDA and CDR2 is SQIVND (reference sequence). With 10 bases removed from V and 0 bases from J, the gap between germline ends came to 16 bases. The CDR3 is made up of 15 amino acids. Together with reference TRBV19 and TRBJ1-5, the CDR3 gives the full variable domain: DGGITQSPKYLFRKEGQNVTLSCEQNLNHDAMYWYRQDPGQGLRLIYYSQIVNDFQKGDIAEGYSVSREKKESFPLTVTSAQKNPTAFYLCATRGARDSNQPQHFGDGTRLSIL.

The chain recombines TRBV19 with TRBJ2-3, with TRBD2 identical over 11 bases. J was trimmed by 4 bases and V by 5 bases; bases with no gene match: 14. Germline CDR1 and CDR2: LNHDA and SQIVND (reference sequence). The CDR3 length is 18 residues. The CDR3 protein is CASSSRGASGRMSDTQYF. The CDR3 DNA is TGTGCCAGTAGTTCACGAGGGGCTAGCGGGAGGATGTCAGATACGCAGTATTTT.